This T cell receptor beta chain was identified in a study of identical twins. Study-level findings and limits: There is a chance that invariant MAIT and iNKT cells partially muddied zero-insertion analyses.

The table lists this clonotype with a few counts. Its target is not known. MiXCR, run by TCRdb on the 5' RACE reads, gives a single entry per CDR3 protein. Among around 250,000 distinct CDR3 sequences, approximately 8.6% were seen once, and the ten largest hold less than 4%. Germline-derived CDR1 and CDR2 are MDHEN and SYDVKM. The CDR3 totals 15 residues. Trimming stripped 5 bases from V and 8 bases from J, with 19 bases between. This same sample was also taken into another study, of yellow fever vaccine responses in identical twins.

The genes are TRBV28 and TRBJ2-1; tentatively, D is TRBD2 (6 bases). This clonotype was obtained from a woman aged 18-29 years in good health. The sample consisted of CD8+ T cells sorted from blood. The CDR3 DNA reads TGTGCCAGCAGTCCCCCCAGGAGGGGTCAATATGAGCAGTTCTTC. It yields the protein CASSPPRRGQYEQFF.